Below, 20 T cell receptor beta chains from the same sample are listed, as sequenced in a study of cytomegalovirus exposure and HLA in healthy donors. Primers included in the PCR were 60 Vbeta and 13 Jbeta primers. Sequencing was performed with immunoSEQ multiplex PCR; in TCRdb, only in-frame clones are kept and a portion is missing. Of about 130,000 clones listed, about 76% are singletons. The sequenced sample consisted of PBMCs. These receptors were taken from a man younger than 35 in good health and CMV-seronegative.

This chain joins TRBV5-1 and TRBJ1-3; no clear D. V was trimmed by 3 bases and J by 4 bases, leaving 11 bases between them. This CDR3 has 14 residues. Looked up from germline, CDR1 is SGHRS and CDR2 is YFSETQ. The CDR3 reads CASSSDWRGNTIYF. CDR3 DNA sequence: TGCGCCAGCAGCTCGGATTGGCGGGGAAACACCATATATTTT. The full variable domain, its missing parts supplied by reference TRBV5-1 and TRBJ1-3, is KAGVTQTPRYLIKTRGQQVTLSCSPISGHRSVSWYQQTPGQGLQFLFEYFSETQRNKGNFPGRFSGRQFSNSRSEMNVSTLELGDSALYLCASSSDWRGNTIYFGEGSWLTVV.

J is TRBJ1-4 and V is TRBV25-1; maybe TRBD1 (6 bases). CDR3 size: 14 residues. Trimming left V 10 bases short and J 4 bases short, with 16 bases between. Looked up from germline, CDR1 is MGHDK and CDR2 is SYGVNS. CDR3 sequence (DNA): TGTGCCACCAAGACAGGTCTGGGTAATGAAAAACTGTTTTTT. Protein: CATKTGLGNEKLFF.

V is TRBV7-3 and J is TRBJ1-2; D remains unclear. CDR1 is SGHTA, CDR2 FQGTGA, per germline. Trimming removed 4 bases at V and 6 bases at J, with 24 bases between. The length of the CDR3 is 17 residues. CDR3 sequence (DNA): TGTGCCAGCAGCTCCCCTCGGCTAAGCGGAGATGGTGATGGCTACACCTTC. Amino acids: CASSSPRLSGDGDGYTF.

The chain recombines TRBV5-1 with TRBJ2-3; 7 bases match TRBD2. The ends lost 4 bases at V and 1 base at J; junction bases unmatched: 18. CDR1 is SGHRS and CDR2 is YFSETQ in the germline V gene. This CDR3 contains 19 residues. This CDR3 is CASSPGASGIPRGTDTQYF. CDR3 nucleotides: TGCGCCAGCAGCCCCGGTGCTAGCGGAATCCCTCGGGGCACAGATACGCAGTATTTT. Filled out from reference TRBV5-1 and TRBJ2-3, the complete variable domain reads KAGVTQTPRYLIKTRGQQVTLSCSPISGHRSVSWYQQTPGQGLQFLFEYFSETQRNKGNFPGRFSGRQFSNSRSEMNVSTLELGDSALYLCASSPGASGIPRGTDTQYFGPGTRLTVL.

The V and J genes are TRBV25-1 and TRBJ1-1, with unresolved D. Germline V lookup: CDR1 MGHDK, CDR2 SYGVNS. The CDR3 has 18 residues. Between the trimmed V and J ends, which lost 2 bases and 4 bases, there was a span of 23 bases. This CDR3 reads CASSEIHLLGRRSTEAFF. The CDR3 DNA follows: TGTGCCAGCAGTGAAATCCATCTCTTAGGGAGGAGGAGCACTGAAGCTTTCTTT.

V gene TRBV30 combines with J gene TRBJ1-2; perhaps TRBD1 as D (6 bases). Germline CDR1 reads GTSNPN; CDR2 reads SVGIG (reference sequence). This CDR3 has 13 amino acids. The V end was cut by 4 bases, the J end by 3 bases, with 12 bases between. In nucleotides, the CDR3 is TGTGCCTGGATTCGAGGGGGACACTATGGCTACACCTTC. This gives the protein CAWIRGGHYGYTF.

The V call is TRBV27, the J call TRBJ2-7; weak D call: TRBD1 (6 bases). Germline assignment: CDR1 MNHEY and CDR2 SMNVEV (reference sequence). The germline V and J ends were trimmed by 6 bases and 7 bases, with 19 bases remaining between them. The CDR3 is 14 residues long. CDR3 DNA sequence: TGTGCCAGCAGGAGAACCGGACAGTTTGGGGAGCAGTACTTC. It encodes CASRRTGQFGEQYF.

The genes are TRBV15 and TRBJ1-2; possibly TRBD1 for D (5 bases). Germline values: CDR1 LNHNV, CDR2 YYDKDF (reference sequence). The V end was cut by 5 bases, the J end by 0 bases, with 10 bases between. This CDR3 comprises 14 residues. In DNA, the CDR3 is TGTGCCACCAGCGCGGGACTAACTAACTATGGCTACACCTTC. Its protein product is CATSAGLTNYGYTF.

The chain recombines TRBV6-5 with TRBJ1-5, with D tentatively TRBD1 (5 bases). Germline CDR1 and CDR2: MNHEY and SVGAGI. Trimming removed 5 bases at V and 4 bases at J, with 12 bases between. The CDR3 extends over 14 amino acids. The CDR3 sequence: CASSTGGVNQPQHF. In DNA, the CDR3 is TGTGCCAGCAGTACCGGGGGGGTGAATCAGCCCCAGCATTTT.

The CDR3 reads CASSAWQGGNEQYF. The DNA of the CDR3 is TGTGCCAGCAGTGCCTGGCAGGGTGGCAACGAGCAGTACTTC. The rearrangement uses TRBV2 and TRBJ2-7; TRBD1 might be the D (5 bases). Trimming stripped 4 bases from V and 5 bases from J, with 15 bases between. CDR3 length: 14 amino acids. Germline CDR1 and CDR2: SNHLY and FYNNEI.

The chain recombines TRBV5-1 with TRBJ1-1; D possibly corresponds to TRBD1 (5 bases). V shed 3 bases and J shed 0 bases, with 30 bases lying between them. There are 21 residues in the CDR3. CDR1 is SGHRS and CDR2 is YFSETQ in the germline V gene. CDR3 protein: CASSSDHPGGTRLGMNTEAFF. The CDR3 DNA reads TGCGCCAGCAGCTCGGACCACCCCGGCGGGACGAGACTGGGGATGAACACTGAAGCTTTCTTT. Full variable domain (outside the CDR3, taken from reference TRBV5-1 and TRBJ1-1): KAGVTQTPRYLIKTRGQQVTLSCSPISGHRSVSWYQQTPGQGLQFLFEYFSETQRNKGNFPGRFSGRQFSNSRSEMNVSTLELGDSALYLCASSSDHPGGTRLGMNTEAFFGQGTRLTVV.

V is TRBV27 and J is TRBJ1-6; 7 bases are a match to TRBD1. The CDR3 totals 15 residues. V lost 3 bases and J lost 2; bases outside the gene matches: 1. The germline V gene encodes CDR1 MNHEY and CDR2 SMNVEV (reference sequence). As DNA, the CDR3 is TGTGCCAGCAGTTTCGGGACAGCCTATAATTCACCCCTCCACTTT. Residues: CASSFGTAYNSPLHF.

DNA of the CDR3: TGTGCCAGCAGCAGAGACAGGGGGCATTCACCCCTCCACTTT. Translating gives CASSRDRGHSPLHF. The rearrangement uses TRBV21-1 and TRBJ1-6; the table's D call, TRBD1, has no DNA check behind it. TRBV21-1 is described as a pseudogene. The length of the CDR3 is 14 residues.

The chain employs TRBV27 and TRBJ2-2; D not resolved. V lost 3 bases and J lost 1, with 6 bases in between. This CDR3 region has 14 residues. The germline V gene encodes CDR1 MNHEY and CDR2 SMNVEV (reference sequence). The DNA for the CDR3 is TGTGCCAGCAGTTTGGCCAGGAACACCGGGGAGCTGTTTTTT. Its translation: CASSLARNTGELFF.

The chain uses TRBV5-4 and TRBJ2-7; 9 positions match TRBD2. Trimming removed 5 bases from V and 0 bases from J; junction bases left unmatched: 6. Germline V gene data show CDR1 as SGHNT and CDR2 as YYREEE (reference sequence). This CDR3 comprises 15 residues. CDR3 region: CASSSGTSFSYEQYF. Written as DNA, the CDR3 is TGTGCCAGCAGTTCCGGGACTAGCTTCTCCTACGAGCAGTACTTC.

The gene calls are TRBV6-5 and TRBJ2-1; 7 nucleotides match TRBD2. The CDR3 has 15 residues. Germline trimming cut 6 bases from V and 3 bases from J; bases unmatched to any gene: 8. CDR1 is MNHEY and CDR2 is SVGAGI in the germline V gene. The CDR3 DNA sequence: TGTGCCAGCAGCACCACCCAGCGGGGCTACAATGAGCAGTTCTTC. Its protein is CASSTTQRGYNEQFF.

This rearrangement joins TRBV9 to TRBJ2-7; the match to TRBD1 covers 9 bases. The V and J ends lost 3 bases and 5 bases, in that order; junction bases with no gene match: 9. This CDR3 has 15 residues. The germline CDR1 and CDR2 sequences are SGDLS and YYNGEE. The chain's CDR3 is CASSGYRGRSDEQYF. CDR3 sequence (DNA): TGTGCCAGCAGCGGCTACAGGGGGCGTAGCGACGAGCAGTACTTC.

The CDR3: CASSSSGSDTQYF. CDR3 nucleotides: TGTGCCAGCAGCTCCTCGGGGTCAGATACGCAGTATTTT. J is TRBJ2-3 and V is TRBV7-9; tentative D call: TRBD2 (5 bases). Trimming pared 4 bases from V and 4 bases from J, leaving 9 bases between. In germline, CDR1 is SEHNR, CDR2 FQNEAQ (reference sequence). This CDR3 has 13 residues.

The gene calls are TRBV7-3 and TRBJ2-1; 8 bases are shared with TRBD1. Germline V gives CDR1 SGHTA, CDR2 FQGTGA. J was trimmed by 1 base and V by 4 bases; bases with no gene match: 3. CDR3 size: 15 residues. In DNA form, the CDR3 reads TGTGCCAGCAGCTCCGGGACAGGTTCCTACAATGAGCAGTTCTTC. This codes for CASSSGTGSYNEQFF.

This clone was picked up one time. The chain uses TRBV6-1 and TRBJ1-2; 9 bases are shared with TRBD1. V shed 6 bases, J shed 4 bases, and the junction held 9 bases outside the gene matches. The CDR3 runs 15 residues. Germline V gene data show CDR1 as MNHNS and CDR2 as SASEGT. CDR3 residues: CASSSTRDRVYGYTF. In DNA, the CDR3 is TGTGCCAGCAGCTCAACCAGGGACAGGGTCTATGGCTACACCTTC.